Following are 14 T cell receptor beta chains from one sample sequenced in a study of cytomegalovirus exposure and HLA in healthy donors. The PCR made use of 60 Vbeta and 13 Jbeta primers. Clones were sequenced by immunoSEQ multiplex PCR, and TCRdb holds only the in-frame ones, with some missing. The data hold roughly 180,000 clones, with approximately 80% observed a single time. The source material was PBMCs. These TCRs come from a female donor in good health and CMV-seronegative.

This chain connects TRBV5-6 to TRBJ2-3; 15 nucleotides agree with TRBD2. The germline V gene encodes CDR1 SGHDT and CDR2 YYEEEE. Trimming at V came to 3 bases and at J to 5 bases, leaving 10 bases not matched to a gene. The CDR3 length is 18 residues. CDR3 protein: CASSWRPGTSGGRDTQYF. The CDR3 nucleotides are TGTGCCAGCAGCTGGCGGCCGGGGACTAGCGGGGGGAGAGATACGCAGTATTTT.

This rearrangement joins TRBV29-1 to TRBJ2-6, with 7 bases identical to TRBD1. Trimming took 1 base from V and 0 from J; bases not matched to a gene: 3. CDR1 SQVTM and CDR2 ANQGSEA come from the germline V gene. The CDR3 sequence is 16 residues long. The CDR3 nucleotides read TGCAGCGTTGAAGGGACAGGTGACTCTGGGGCCAACGTCCTGACTTTC. The encoded protein is CSVEGTGDSGANVLTF.

The V gene is TRBV19, the J gene TRBJ1-1, with D perhaps TRBD1 (6 bases). CDR3 length equals 13 residues. Trimming pared 7 bases from V and 3 bases from J, leaving 12 bases between. CDR1 is LNHDA and CDR2 is SQIVND in the germline V gene (reference sequence). The CDR3 spells CASIRGQHTEAFF. CDR3 coding DNA: TGTGCCAGTATCAGGGGACAACACACTGAAGCTTTCTTT.

This clone showed up just once. The V and J genes are TRBV7-9 and TRBJ2-3; D is perhaps TRBD2 (5 bases). Germline loops: CDR1 SEHNR, CDR2 FQNEAQ (reference sequence). V lost 2 bases to trimming and J lost 2 bases, with 14 bases between them. The CDR3 extends over 16 amino acids. The CDR3 sequence: CASSLRASGLTDTQYF. CDR3 in DNA: TGTGCCAGCAGCTTACGGGCATCAGGACTCACAGATACGCAGTATTTT.

The gene calls are TRBV1 and TRBJ2-5; the table assigns TRBD2, which was not confirmed against the DNA. TRBV1 is a known pseudogene. There are 16 residues in the CDR3. For the CDR3, the DNA is TGCACCAGCAACCAAGATAGCGCTAGCGGTTTGAAGACCCAGTACTTC. Its translation: CTSNQDSASGLKTQYF.

V usage is TRBV5-1 and J usage is TRBJ2-7; TRBD1 agrees at 9 bases. The CDR3 loop spans 19 amino acids. Losses at the gene ends were 3 bases for V and 6 bases for J; bases not matched to a gene: 22. Germline V gene data show CDR1 as SGHRS and CDR2 as YFSETQ. This chain's CDR3 is CASSWTAYRDRVTLGEQYF. The CDR3 DNA follows: TGCGCCAGCAGCTGGACTGCTTACCGGGACAGGGTCACTCTGGGCGAGCAGTACTTC. Drawing the rest from reference TRBV5-1 and TRBJ2-7, the complete variable domain is KAGVTQTPRYLIKTRGQQVTLSCSPISGHRSVSWYQQTPGQGLQFLFEYFSETQRNKGNFPGRFSGRQFSNSRSEMNVSTLELGDSALYLCASSWTAYRDRVTLGEQYFGPGTRLTVT.

The rearrangement links TRBV2 to TRBJ1-1, with D perhaps TRBD1 (5 bases). CDR3 length: 14 residues. The ends were cut back, 6 bases at V and 1 base at J, with 12 bases in the middle. CDR1 is SNHLY, CDR2 FYNNEI, per germline. The CDR3 DNA is TGTGCCAGCAGCCCTCAGGGTACGAACACTGAAGCTTTCTTT. As protein: CASSPQGTNTEAFF.

This clone was counted a few times. CDR3 in DNA: TGTGCCACCAGGAGCGGGGGCTCTGGGGCCAACGTCCTGACTTTC. It specifies CATRSGGSGANVLTF. V and J are TRBV15 and TRBJ2-6; TRBD2 aligns across 8 bases. This CDR3 contains 15 residues. Trimming removed 6 bases from V and 0 bases from J; junction bases left unmatched: 1. Looked up from germline, CDR1 is LNHNV and CDR2 is YYDKDF (reference sequence). Full variable domain (rest looked up from reference TRBV15 and TRBJ2-6): DAMVIQNPRYQVTQFGKPVTLSCSQTLNHNVMYWYQQKSSQAPKLLFHYYDKDFNNEADTPDNFQSRRPNTSFCFLDIRSPGLGDTAMYLCATRSGGSGANVLTFGAGSRLTVL.

In this sample, this clone turned up a few times. This sequence joins TRBV23-1 and TRBJ2-3, with 12 bases identical to TRBD1. TRBV23-1 is an open reading frame, and its role is uncertain. This CDR3 region has 16 residues. V trimming: 2 bases; J trimming: 5 bases; junction bases outside the gene matches: 5. The DNA of the CDR3 is TGCGCCAGCAGTCAAGGGGACAGGGGGCTTGGAGATACGCAGTATTTT. This gives the protein CASSQGDRGLGDTQYF.

DNA of the CDR3: TGTGCCAGCAGTTTTCTGGGGTCGGGAGCGCAGTACTTC. The encoded protein is CASSFLGSGAQYF. The chain carries TRBV28 and TRBJ2-5; maybe TRBD2 (6 bases). This CDR3 region has 13 residues. The germline gives CDR1 MDHEN, CDR2 SYDVKM. The V gene lost 3 bases and the J gene lost 11 bases, with 16 bases spanning the gap.

The V and J genes are TRBV5-1 and TRBJ2-1, with 7 bases identical to TRBD1. CDR1 and CDR2 (germline): SGHRS, YFSETQ. This CDR3 contains 14 residues. The trim removed 4 bases at V and 9 bases at J, leaving 10 bases unmatched. CDR3 in DNA: TGCGCCAGCAGCCTCATTCAACAGGGGTCTGAGCAGTTCTTC. It encodes CASSLIQQGSEQFF.

The gene calls are TRBV25-1 and TRBJ2-1; 8 nucleotides agree with TRBD1. The V and J ends lost 3 bases and 8 bases, in that order; junction bases with no gene match: 6. The germline gives CDR1 MGHDK, CDR2 SYGVNS. This CDR3 spans 14 amino acids. The CDR3 DNA sequence: TGTGCCAGCAGTGATTCAGACAGGGGTCATGAGCAGTTCTTC. The encoded protein is CASSDSDRGHEQFF.

The chain couples TRBV6-1 to TRBJ2-4, with TRBD2 identical over 7 bases. Germline V gene data show CDR1 as MNHNS and CDR2 as SASEGT. The CDR3 has 16 residues. Germline trimming cut 0 bases from V and 3 bases from J; bases unmatched to any gene: 5. The chain's CDR3 is CASSEAGDYGKNIQYF. In DNA form, the CDR3 reads TGTGCCAGCAGTGAAGCTGGGGACTATGGCAAAAACATTCAGTACTTC.

The chain employs TRBV5-1 and TRBJ1-2, with TRBD1 matching over 12 bases. V lost 4 bases to trimming and J lost 8 bases; unmatched junction nucleotides: 9. Germline CDR1 is SGHRS and CDR2 is YFSETQ. CDR3 length: 15 amino acids. The CDR3 loop is CASSPTGTGGEGYTF. CDR3 in DNA: TGCGCCAGCAGCCCAACCGGGACAGGGGGCGAAGGCTACACCTTC.